One and the same sample provided the 21 T cell receptor beta chains below, sequenced in a study of shared clonotypes between healthy human individuals. The table came from immunoSEQ multiplex PCR; TCRdb's copy has only in-frame clones and leaves some out. The sample yields approximately 1.1 million clones, approximately 78% seen once. Sequenced sample: memory CD4+ T cells from PBMCs. Regarding subset: CD45RA-negative fraction. These receptors were taken from a man aged 18 to 35 in good health. Some clones in this sample may be carry-over from other donors' samples.

Worth noting for this clone: Other nucleotide sequences in the sample specify the same CDR3. The gene calls are TRBV28 and TRBJ2-7; D is uncertain. V lost 5 bases and J 3 bases, leaving 5 bases between the germline ends. The CDR3 contains 11 residues. Germline V gene lookup returns CDR1 MDHEN and CDR2 SYDVKM. CDR3 DNA: TGTGCCAGCAGTCTTAACTACGAGCAGTACTTC. Amino acid sequence: CASSLNYEQYF. The full variable domain, with the rest looked up from reference TRBV28 and TRBJ2-7, is DVKVTQSSRYLVKRTGEKVFLECVQDMDHENMFWYRQDPGLGLRLIYFSYDVKMKEKGDIPEGYSVSREKKERFSLILESASTNQTSMYLCASSLNYEQYFGPGTRLTVT.

The J gene is TRBJ1-5, the V gene TRBV19; the D is unclear. The CDR3 has 16 residues. Trimming shortened V by 3 bases and J by 5 bases, and 17 bases separated the two germline ends. Germline lookup yields CDR1 LNHDA and CDR2 SQIVND (reference sequence). CDR3 DNA sequence: TGTGCCAGTAGTATTATGTCAGGACGGCCTGATCAGCCCCAGCATTTT. Its translation: CASSIMSGRPDQPQHF.

In the case of this clone: The sample holds other DNA sequences that translate to the same CDR3. The rearrangement uses TRBV5-1 and TRBJ2-5, with no clear D. From germline, CDR1 is SGHRS and CDR2 YFSETQ. The V end lost 0 bases, the J end lost 0 bases, and 6 bases lay between the germline ends. This CDR3 is built from 14 residues. The CDR3: CASSLVPYQETQYF. DNA for the CDR3: TGCGCCAGCAGCTTGGTTCCTTACCAAGAGACCCAGTACTTC.

V and J are TRBV5-5 and TRBJ2-7; TRBD1 matches at 10 bases. This CDR3 has 15 amino acids. The germline CDR1 and CDR2 sequences are SGHKS and YYEKEE (reference sequence). J gave up 7 bases and V 4 bases, and 11 bases lay outside the gene matches. The CDR3 coding sequence is TGTGCCAGCAGCGTGACCGGGACAGGGGTGAGGGAGCAGTACTTC. Its translation: CASSVTGTGVREQYF.

The chain links TRBV2 to TRBJ1-5; D not certain. The CDR3 totals 15 residues. Germline lookup yields CDR1 SNHLY and CDR2 FYNNEI. Trimming left V 10 bases short and J 4 bases short, with 20 bases between. CDR3 nucleotide sequence: TGTGCCACCTCCGAGGGTTCCTTTAGAAATCAGCCCCAGCATTTT. Its translation: CATSEGSFRNQPQHF. Full variable domain (remainder filled in from reference TRBV2 and TRBJ1-5): EPEVTQTPSHQVTQMGQEVILRCVPISNHLYFYWYRQILGQKVEFLVSFYNNEISEKSEIFDDQFSVERPDGSNFTLKIRSTKLEDSAMYFCATSEGSFRNQPQHFGDGTRLSIL.

The V gene is TRBV25-1, the J gene TRBJ2-1; D ambiguous. Trimming removed 3 bases from V and 8 bases from J, with 11 bases in between. The germline CDR1 and CDR2 sequences are MGHDK and SYGVNS. The CDR3 sequence is 13 residues long. This CDR3 reads CASSERKFDEQFF. CDR3 nucleotides: TGTGCCAGCAGTGAGAGGAAGTTCGATGAGCAGTTCTTC. The whole variable domain, filled in from reference TRBV25-1 and TRBJ2-1, reads EADIYQTPRYLVIGTGKKITLECSQTMGHDKMYWYQQDPGMELHLIHYSYGVNSTEKGDLSSESTVSRIRTEHFPLTLESARPSHTSQYLCASSERKFDEQFFGPGTRLTVL.

This clone was recorded once. The chain uses TRBV7-9 and TRBJ2-2, with D tentatively TRBD2 (5 bases). CDR3 length: 13 residues. Germline CDR1 SEHNR, CDR2 FQNEAQ (reference sequence). Trimming removed 9 bases from V and 4 bases from J, with 12 bases in between. This chain's CDR3 is CAREEGSTGELFF. Written as DNA, the CDR3 is TGTGCCAGGGAAGAGGGAAGCACCGGGGAGCTGTTTTTT.

The CDR3 sequence is CATRPSASNYGYTF. CDR3 nucleotides: TGTGCCACCCGGCCAAGCGCATCCAACTATGGCTACACCTTC. The rearrangement joins TRBV6-4 to TRBJ1-2; D gene ambiguous. Germline V gene data show CDR1 as MRHNA and CDR2 as SNTAGT. Trimming pared 10 bases from V and 2 bases from J, leaving 17 bases between. CDR3 size: 14 residues.

V is TRBV18 and J is TRBJ1-2; D not resolved. Between the trimmed V and J ends, which lost 0 bases and 8 bases, there was a span of 13 bases. CDR3 size: 14 residues. CDR1 and CDR2 (germline): KGHSH, LQKENI. The CDR3 DNA reads as TGTGCCAGCTCACCACCTGCCCGGGTCGGGGGCTACACCTTC. This encodes CASSPPARVGGYTF.

Note on this clone: A read error is likely here: a far larger clone is one base away. The same CDR3 is also encoded by other DNA sequences in this sample. The chain employs TRBV2 and TRBJ2-7; 7 bases are shared with TRBD1. CDR1 SNHLY and CDR2 FYNNEI come from the germline V gene. This CDR3 is 13 amino acids long. V shed 6 bases and J 0 bases; nucleotides not matched to a gene: 2. In DNA form, the CDR3 reads TGTGCCAGCAGCCGGGACAGCTCCTACGAGCAGTACTTC. Amino acid sequence: CASSRDSSYEQYF.

Here the CDR3 DNA reads TGTGCCTGGAGTCCGGGGGACAACACTGAAGCTTTCTTT. The encoded protein is CAWSPGDNTEAFF. The genes are TRBV30 and TRBJ1-1, with D possibly being TRBD1 (5 bases). The germline V gene has CDR1 GTSNPN and CDR2 SVGIG (reference sequence). This CDR3 is 13 amino acids long. The germline V and J ends were trimmed by 2 bases and 2 bases, with 9 bases remaining between them.

The chain links TRBV4-2 to TRBJ2-7, with D perhaps matching TRBD1 or TRBD2 (5 bases each). Germline-derived CDR1 and CDR2 are LGHNA and YNFKEQ. The V and J ends lost 0 bases and 6 bases respectively, with 9 bases between them. The CDR3 length is 13 residues. The CDR3 reads CASSQERDAEQYF. CDR3 in DNA: TGTGCCAGCAGCCAAGAGAGGGACGCCGAGCAGTACTTC.

V and J are TRBV6-6 and TRBJ1-1; D remains unclear. This CDR3 has 12 residues. V was clipped by 6 bases and J by 3 bases, with 8 bases between them. The V gene's germline CDR1 is MNHNY and CDR2 SVGAGI (reference sequence). CDR3 sequence reads: CASREDDTEAFF. The CDR3 DNA sequence: TGTGCCAGCAGGGAAGATGACACTGAAGCTTTCTTT.

The chain links TRBV5-6 to TRBJ1-2, with unresolved D. Germline-derived CDR1 and CDR2 are SGHDT and YYEEEE. V lost 5 bases and J 2 bases, leaving 10 bases between the germline ends. The length of the CDR3 is 13 residues. The CDR3 is CASRPRINYGYTF. The CDR3 nucleotides read TGTGCCAGCAGACCGAGGATAAACTATGGCTACACCTTC.

This chain uses TRBV10-2 with TRBJ1-4; 7 nucleotides match TRBD1. This CDR3 is built from 13 residues. Germline values: CDR1 WSHSY, CDR2 SAAADI. The junction had 5 bases not matched to a gene; V was cut back by 6 bases and J by 7 bases. Here the CDR3 reads CASRFDRAEKLFF. In nucleotides, the CDR3 is TGCGCCAGCAGGTTTGACAGGGCTGAAAAACTGTTTTTT.

The V gene is TRBV7-9, the J gene TRBJ1-3; D ambiguous. The CDR3 extends over 17 amino acids. The V gene lost 2 bases and the J gene lost 0 bases, with 14 bases spanning the gap. Germline-derived CDR1 and CDR2 are SEHNR and FQNEAQ (reference sequence). The CDR3 region has the DNA TGTGCCAGCAGCTTACTCCGGGAGGTGGGCTCTGGAAACACCATATATTTT. Amino acid sequence: CASSLLREVGSGNTIYF.

This chain connects TRBV19 to TRBJ2-7; a possible D gene is TRBD2 (6 bases). The CDR3 contains 14 residues. The germline CDR1 and CDR2 sequences are LNHDA and SQIVND (reference sequence). V shed 2 bases and J shed 8 bases, with 16 bases lying between them. The CDR3 is CASSISFTGEKQYF. The CDR3 DNA follows: TGTGCCAGTAGTATATCCTTTACGGGGGAGAAGCAGTACTTC.

This clone was seen a handful of times. J is TRBJ1-5 and V is TRBV29-1; TRBD1 matches at 10 bases. The junction had 7 bases not matched to a gene; V was cut back by 6 bases and J by 5 bases. The germline gives CDR1 SQVTM, CDR2 ANQGSEA. The CDR3 totals 14 residues. CDR3 sequence reads: CSVRDRGLDQPQHF. CDR3 DNA: TGCAGCGTACGGGACAGGGGCCTCGATCAGCCCCAGCATTTT.

This chain connects TRBV9 to TRBJ1-2, with D possibly TRBD1 on 6 matching bases. CDR3 length: 15 residues. In germline, CDR1 is SGDLS, CDR2 YYNGEE. Trimming left V 2 bases short and J 3 bases short, with 14 bases between. The CDR3 protein is CASSVTAGHHYGYTF. For the CDR3, the DNA is TGTGCCAGCAGCGTCACAGCGGGACACCACTATGGCTACACCTTC.

The table lists this clone with a few counts. The rearrangement joins TRBV7-6 to TRBJ2-2, with 9 bases matching TRBD1. CDR3 length equals 16 residues. Germline V CDR1 and CDR2: SGHVS, FNYEAQ. Unmatched junction bases numbered 10, after V lost 6 bases and J lost 5 bases. The CDR3 bases are TGTGCCAGCAGTTTCGGACAGGGGTTGGGGACCGGGGAGCTGTTTTTT. This gives the protein CASSFGQGLGTGELFF.

The chain couples TRBV11-2 to TRBJ1-2; the D gene is possibly TRBD1 (6 bases). Germline V gene lookup returns CDR1 SGHAT and CDR2 FQNNGV. This CDR3 is 14 amino acids long. V was pared by 5 bases and J by 8 bases, with 18 bases between. The CDR3 sequence: CASSASPGEKGYTF. The CDR3 coding sequence is TGTGCCAGCAGCGCGTCGCCAGGGGAGAAGGGCTACACCTTC.